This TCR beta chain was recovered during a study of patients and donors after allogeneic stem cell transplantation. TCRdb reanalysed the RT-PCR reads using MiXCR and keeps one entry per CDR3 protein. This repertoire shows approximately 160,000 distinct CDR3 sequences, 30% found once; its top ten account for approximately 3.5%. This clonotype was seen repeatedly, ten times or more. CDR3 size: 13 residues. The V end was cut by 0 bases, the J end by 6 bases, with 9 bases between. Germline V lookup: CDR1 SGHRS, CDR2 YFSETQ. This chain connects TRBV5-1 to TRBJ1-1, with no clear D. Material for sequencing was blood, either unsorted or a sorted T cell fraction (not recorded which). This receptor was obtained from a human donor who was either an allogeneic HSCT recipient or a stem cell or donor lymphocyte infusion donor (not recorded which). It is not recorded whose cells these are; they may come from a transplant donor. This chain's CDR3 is CASSLDGSPEAFF. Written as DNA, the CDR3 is TGCGCCAGCAGCTTGGATGGCTCCCCTGAAGCTTTCTTT. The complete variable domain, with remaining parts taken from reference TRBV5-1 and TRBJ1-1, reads KAGVTQTPRYLIKTRGQQVTLSCSPISGHRSVSWYQQTPGQGLQFLFEYFSETQRNKGNFPGRFSGRQFSNSRSEMNVSTLELGDSALYLCASSLDGSPEAFFGQGTRLTVV.